This T cell receptor beta chain is drawn from a study of regulatory T cells in long-lasting Graves disease. Across the whole study: Antithyroid drug exposure in newly diagnosed Graves' patients had lasted under 3 months.

This clonotype has a count of ten or more. Time point noted: newly diagnosed GD, antithyroid drugs for less than 3 months. PBMC RNA served as the TCR library source. The authors diagnosed Graves' disease using American Thyroid Association guidelines. Trimming took 1 base from V and 9 from J, leaving 7 bases between them. Germline lookup yields CDR1 MNHNS and CDR2 SASEGT. The CDR3 runs to 12 residues. With iRepertoire HTBI primers and Arm-PCR of CDR3 regions, TCR beta libraries were built. TCRdb re-derived calls from the multiplex PCR reads in MiXCR, one entry per CDR3 protein. Here the sample spans 350,000 to 550,000 distinct CDR3 sequences, 12% to 15% being singletons. These data were likewise used in another study, on T cells in Graves' hyperthyroidism and ophthalmopathy. That source reports: Clinical symptoms, serum thyroxine, TRAb, thyroid ultrasound and orbital computed tomography established diagnosis. First-round RT-PCR targeting the TCR CDR3 was performed with the HTBI primer set.

This receptor was identified in a woman aged 50 to 60 with Graves disease. This specimen consisted of peripheral blood mononuclear cells (PBMCs), obtained at new diagnosis, from a patient treated with antithyroid drugs. The chain couples TRBV6-1 to TRBJ1-5, with D hard to call. The CDR3 DNA is TGTGCCAGCAGTGAAGGGGCCAGGCCCCAGCATTTT. Its protein is CASSEGARPQHF.